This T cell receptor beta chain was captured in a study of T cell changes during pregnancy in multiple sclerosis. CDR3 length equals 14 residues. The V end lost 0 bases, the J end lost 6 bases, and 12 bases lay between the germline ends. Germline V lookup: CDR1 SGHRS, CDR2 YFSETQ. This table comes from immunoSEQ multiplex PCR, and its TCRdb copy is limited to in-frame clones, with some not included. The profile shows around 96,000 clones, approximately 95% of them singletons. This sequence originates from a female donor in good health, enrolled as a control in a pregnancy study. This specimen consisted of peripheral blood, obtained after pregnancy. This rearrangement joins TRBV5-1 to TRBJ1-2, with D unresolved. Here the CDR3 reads CASSLEPGTNGYTF. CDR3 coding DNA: TGCGCCAGCAGCTTGGAACCGGGTACGAATGGCTACACCTTC.